The 2 T cell receptor beta chains in this list originate from one sample, sequenced in a study of shared clonotypes between healthy human individuals. Sequencing used immunoSEQ multiplex PCR; TCRdb keeps in-frame clones, though not all of them. Of a few million clones listed, approximately 94% were seen once; the top ten hold 0.1% to 0.15%. Sequenced: naive CD4+ T cells sorted from blood. Indicated subset: CD45RA+ positively selected. The receptors here all came from a young man in good health.

This sequence joins TRBV18 and TRBJ2-5; D remains unclear. Germline assignment: CDR1 KGHSH and CDR2 LQKENI. V was pared by 8 bases and J by 2 bases, with 12 bases between. The CDR3 loop spans 13 amino acids. The CDR3 coding sequence is TGTGCCAGCGGCCCCCTCTCTCAAGAGACCCAGTACTTC. It yields the protein CASGPLSQETQYF.

Of note for this clone: The same CDR3 also results from other DNA sequences found in this sample. The chain employs TRBV5-1 and TRBJ2-3; either TRBD1 or TRBD2 may fit D (5 bases each). Per germline, CDR1 SGHRS and CDR2 YFSETQ. The CDR3 is 13 residues long. V lost 5 bases and J 0 bases, leaving 7 bases between the germline ends. CDR3 region: CASSRDSTDTQYF. The DNA of the CDR3 is TGCGCCAGCAGTCGGGACAGCACAGATACGCAGTATTTT.